Presented here are 13 T cell receptor beta chains from one specimen sequenced in a study of blood T cell repertoires in COVID-19 (dated by TCRdb to about 2020). Library generation was performed with the immunoSEQ multiplex PCR assay. Here the immuneACCESS table is served through TCRdb, limited to in-frame sequences with V and J called. Missing clones are a known gap in these copies; in checked studies unresolved V genes cover under half, and the rest lacks a known reason. For this sample the table gives roughly 360,000 clones, of which about 90% were detected only once. The biggest ten clones account for 1% to 1.5% of the sample. Material for sequencing was PBMCs or T cells enriched from blood (not recorded which). The receptors were sampled from a man aged 25 to 45 who had recovered from COVID-19.

The chain recombines TRBV10-2 with TRBJ1-1; 7 bases are a match to TRBD1. Trimming at V came to 6 bases and at J to 4 bases, leaving 5 bases not matched to a gene. The length of the CDR3 is 13 residues. CDR1 and CDR2 (germline): WSHSY, SAAADI. DNA of the CDR3: TGCGCCAGCAGACCGGGACAGATCACTGAAGCTTTCTTT. This translates into CASRPGQITEAFF.

The chain employs TRBV4-3 and TRBJ2-5, with 8 bases lining up with TRBD2. CDR3 length: 13 residues. Losses at the gene ends were 1 base for V and 5 bases for J; bases not matched to a gene: 0. Germline V gene lookup returns CDR1 LGHNA and CDR2 YSLEER. The CDR3, as DNA: TGCGCCAGCAGCCAAGGACTAGCGGAGACCCAGTACTTC. Translation: CASSQGLAETQYF.

This chain links TRBV29-1 with TRBJ1-1; 9 bases map to TRBD1. Trimming at V came to 6 bases and at J to 6 bases, leaving 5 bases not matched to a gene. CDR1 is SQVTM and CDR2 is ANQGSEA in the germline V gene. The CDR3 loop spans 12 amino acids. The CDR3 sequence is CSVTGGDPEAFF. The CDR3 DNA sequence: TGCAGCGTGACAGGGGGTGACCCTGAAGCTTTCTTT.

This clone has a handful of counts. The V gene is TRBV4-2, the J gene TRBJ1-4; D call uncertain. Germline lookup yields CDR1 LGHNA and CDR2 YNFKEQ. The CDR3 is 16 residues long. The V gene lost 1 base and the J gene lost 0 bases, with 9 bases spanning the gap. This CDR3 is CASSQAAAATNEKLFF. CDR3 sequence (DNA): TGTGCCAGCAGCCAAGCGGCGGCGGCAACTAATGAAAAACTGTTTTTT.

The chain combines TRBV5-1 with TRBJ1-2; TRBD1 matches 9 bases. The CDR3 covers 17 residues. Trimming took 0 bases from V and 7 from J; bases not matched to a gene: 13. Germline CDR1 and CDR2: SGHRS and YFSETQ. CDR3 region: CASSLDKWGQGLGGYTF. The CDR3 DNA reads as TGCGCCAGCAGCTTGGATAAGTGGGGACAGGGTTTAGGTGGCTACACCTTC.

This chain connects TRBV18 to TRBJ1-2, with TRBD1 identical over 8 bases. This CDR3 comprises 12 residues. Germline lookup yields CDR1 KGHSH and CDR2 LQKENI. V lost 3 bases to trimming and J lost 7 bases; unmatched junction nucleotides: 1. CDR3 residues: CASSPDRAGYTF. The CDR3 nucleotides read TGTGCCAGCTCACCGGACAGGGCTGGCTACACCTTC.

This rearrangement joins TRBV28 to TRBJ1-1; D ambiguous. With 3 bases removed from V and 7 bases from J, the gap between germline ends came to 6 bases. The CDR3 is made up of 11 amino acids. CDR1 and CDR2 from the germline V gene are MDHEN and SYDVKM. The chain's CDR3 is CASSFYGEAFF. DNA of the CDR3: TGTGCCAGCAGTTTCTACGGTGAAGCTTTCTTT. Using reference TRBV28 and TRBJ1-1 for the parts outside the CDR3, the full variable domain is DVKVTQSSRYLVKRTGEKVFLECVQDMDHENMFWYRQDPGLGLRLIYFSYDVKMKEKGDIPEGYSVSREKKERFSLILESASTNQTSMYLCASSFYGEAFFGQGTRLTVV.

The V gene is TRBV28, the J gene TRBJ2-2, with a weak D call TRBD2 (6 bases). Per germline, CDR1 MDHEN and CDR2 SYDVKM. The germline V and J ends were trimmed by 10 bases and 4 bases, with 16 bases remaining between them. The CDR3 is 14 amino acids. The chain's CDR3 is CANDGLWGTGELFF. CDR3 sequence (DNA): TGTGCCAACGACGGACTATGGGGCACCGGGGAGCTGTTTTTT.

The rearrangement links TRBV2 to TRBJ1-1; TRBD1 agrees at 8 bases. The CDR3 spans 13 residues. Per the germline V gene, CDR1 is SNHLY and CDR2 is FYNNEI. The V segment lost 10 bases and the J segment 4 bases; nucleotides outside the gene matches: 8. CDR3: CATVQGVSTEAFF. The DNA for the CDR3 is TGTGCCACCGTACAGGGGGTGAGCACTGAAGCTTTCTTT.

The rearrangement uses TRBV13 and TRBJ2-3; a weak D match, TRBD2 (6 bases). The CDR3 length is 14 residues. The V gene lost 3 bases and the J gene lost 0 bases, with 7 bases spanning the gap. Germline loops: CDR1 PRHDT, CDR2 FYEKMQ (reference sequence). CDR3 sequence (DNA): TGTGCCAGCAGCTTCCGGGAGAGCACAGATACGCAGTATTTT. It yields the protein CASSFRESTDTQYF.

The rearrangement uses TRBV28 and TRBJ1-3, with D hard to call. V shed 7 bases and J shed 7 bases, with 11 bases lying between them. The V gene's germline CDR1 is MDHEN and CDR2 SYDVKM. The CDR3 is 12 residues long. CDR3 DNA: TGTGCCAGCACAGGCGCGGGGAACACCATATATTTT. This gives the protein CASTGAGNTIYF.

This clone was picked up one time. The J gene is TRBJ2-3, the V gene TRBV5-4, with a possible D match to TRBD2 (5 bases). Germline CDR1 and CDR2: SGHNT and YYREEE (reference sequence). The CDR3 has 17 amino acids. Between the trimmed V and J ends, which lost 0 bases and 1 base, there was a span of 15 bases. The CDR3 coding sequence is TGTGCCAGCAGCTTGGTGTCTAGCTCTCCGCGCACAGATACGCAGTATTTT. It is translated as CASSLVSSSPRTDTQYF. Full variable domain (rest looked up from reference TRBV5-4 and TRBJ2-3): ETGVTQSPTHLIKTRGQQVTLRCSSQSGHNTVSWYQQALGQGPQFIFQYYREEENGRGNFPPRFSGLQFPNYSSELNVNALELDDSALYLCASSLVSSSPRTDTQYFGPGTRLTVL.

The chain uses TRBV5-1 and TRBJ1-2, with TRBD1 matching 8 bases. The V gene end was trimmed by 5 bases and the J gene end by 2 bases; junction bases not matched to a gene: 17. Germline V gene sequence: CDR1 SGHRS, CDR2 YFSETQ. The CDR3 has 18 residues. CDR3 sequence: CASRPPSIGQGPNYGYTF. The CDR3, as DNA: TGCGCCAGCAGACCACCAAGCATTGGACAGGGACCAAACTATGGCTACACCTTC.